This entry lists 30 T cell receptor beta chains sequenced from one sample in a study of human T cells and chemical hapten exposure. Time point specified: patch test 1, 2 weeks after DPC sensitization. Treatment reported: therapeutic diphenylcyclopropenone sensitization with weekly scalp DPC. TCRdb redid the calling of the RACE reads with MiXCR, one entry per CDR3 protein. The data contain approximately 340,000 distinct CDR3 sequences, roughly 6.9% of them singletons. The sample consisted of whole blood, taken in connection with sensitization to the hapten diphenylcyclopropenone (DPC). The source of these receptors is a woman younger than 30 with alopecia areata. Some clones in this sample may be carry-over from other donors' samples.

This clonotype was seen at least ten times. The V call is TRBV7-3, the J call TRBJ2-7; maybe TRBD1 (5 bases). The V gene lost 3 bases and the J gene lost 2 bases, with 8 bases spanning the gap. Germline V gene sequence: CDR1 SGHTA, CDR2 FQGTGA. CDR3 size: 13 residues. CDR3 residues: CASSFGQAYEQYF. The CDR3 DNA sequence: TGTGCCAGCAGCTTCGGACAAGCCTACGAGCAGTACTTC.

This clonotype was seen more than once but under ten times. CDR3: CAISESGDSEAFF. The CDR3 DNA follows: TGTGCCATCAGTGAGTCGGGGGACAGTGAGGCTTTCTTT. The chain couples TRBV10-3 to TRBJ1-1; 7 bases are shared with TRBD1. V dropped 0 bases and J dropped 11; count of bases not matched to a gene: 6. The CDR3 spans 13 residues. From germline, CDR1 is ENHRY and CDR2 SYGVKD.

The gene calls are TRBV7-8 and TRBJ2-2; 7 bases line up with TRBD2. CDR1 is SGHVS, CDR2 FQNEAQ, per germline. With V trimmed by 2 bases and J by 6 bases, 3 bases remained unmatched. The CDR3 covers 14 residues. CDR3 sequence (DNA): TGTGCCAGCAGCTTATGGGAGGGCCCCGGGGAGCTGTTTTTT. Translation gives CASSLWEGPGELFF.

This clonotype has a handful of counts. V usage is TRBV7-9 and J usage is TRBJ2-2; D possibly corresponds to TRBD2 (6 bases). The CDR3 is 13 residues long. Deletions cut 5 bases from V and 5 bases from J, with 9 bases between. Per germline, CDR1 SEHNR and CDR2 FQNEAQ (reference sequence). The chain's CDR3 is CASSQSGTGELFF. The CDR3 coding sequence is TGTGCCAGCAGCCAAAGCGGGACCGGGGAGCTGTTTTTT.

This clonotype was seen repeatedly, ten times or more. The chain combines TRBV5-1 with TRBJ1-1; tentatively, D is TRBD1 (6 bases). Trimming left V 1 base short and J 1 base short, with 8 bases between. This CDR3 is built from 14 residues. CDR1 is SGHRS, CDR2 YFSETQ, per germline. CDR3 in amino acids: CASSLLGANTEAFF. In nucleotides, the CDR3 is TGCGCCAGCAGCTTGCTGGGGGCGAACACTGAAGCTTTCTTT.

The chain recombines TRBV6-5 with TRBJ1-2; tentatively, D is TRBD1 (6 bases). CDR1 and CDR2 from the germline V gene are MNHEY and SVGAGI. This CDR3 spans 16 amino acids. Trimming cost V 2 bases and J 2 bases, with 15 bases left between them. CDR3 loop: CASSYTSGQGNYGYTF. Written as DNA, the CDR3 is TGTGCCAGCAGTTACACGTCGGGCCAGGGGAACTATGGCTACACCTTC.

This clonotype was observed a handful of times. V is TRBV7-2 and J is TRBJ2-4; perhaps D is TRBD1 or TRBD2 (5 bases each). The V gene lost 2 bases and the J gene lost 6 bases, with 14 bases spanning the gap. CDR1 and CDR2 from the germline V gene are SGHTA and FQGNSA. This CDR3 is built from 15 residues. CDR3 in DNA: TGTGCCAGCAGCTTACCCCAGGGTGGGGGAAACATTCAGTACTTC. This translates into CASSLPQGGGNIQYF.

There are a few counts of this clonotype. This rearrangement joins TRBV20-1 to TRBJ2-1; D is ambiguous. V lost 6 bases and J 6 bases, leaving 9 bases between the germline ends. The germline V gene has CDR1 DFQATT and CDR2 SNEGSKA (reference sequence). This CDR3 spans 11 amino acids. The CDR3 DNA follows: TGCAGTGCCCCCCGCGGCAATGAGCAGTTCTTC. Protein product: CSAPRGNEQFF.

This clonotype was counted between two and nine times. This sequence joins TRBV7-2 and TRBJ1-4; 7 nucleotides align to TRBD1. Looked up from germline, CDR1 is SGHTA and CDR2 is FQGNSA. Losses at the gene ends were 5 bases for V and 6 bases for J; bases not matched to a gene: 3. The CDR3 totals 13 residues. CDR3 sequence: CASSTDRDEKLFF. The CDR3 DNA is TGTGCCAGCAGCACCGACAGGGATGAAAAACTGTTTTTT. Full variable domain (rest looked up from reference TRBV7-2 and TRBJ1-4): GAGVSQSPSNKVTEKGKDVELRCDPISGHTALYWYRQSLGQGLEFLIYFQGNSAPDKSGLPSDRFSAERTGGSVSTLTIQRTQQEDSAVYLCASSTDRDEKLFFGSGTQLSVL.

This clonotype turned up a few times. The CDR3 spells CASNELDAGELFF. CDR3 DNA: TGTGCCAGCAACGAATTGGATGCCGGGGAGCTGTTTTTT. The J gene is TRBJ2-2, the V gene TRBV6-6; D remains ambiguous. This CDR3 has 13 amino acids. Germline V gives CDR1 MNHNY, CDR2 SVGAGI (reference sequence). The V gene lost 7 bases and the J gene lost 6 bases, with 12 bases spanning the gap.

The genes are TRBV12-5 and TRBJ1-5; the D gene is possibly TRBD1 (6 bases). Germline CDR1 and CDR2: LGHNT and FRNRAP. The CDR3 runs 15 residues. Trimming left V 4 bases short and J 7 bases short, with 17 bases between. CDR3 protein: CASGYTGKGRQPQHF. Written as DNA, the CDR3 is TGTGCTAGTGGTTACACAGGGAAGGGTAGGCAGCCCCAGCATTTT.

This clonotype was seen many times. This chain links TRBV5-1 with TRBJ1-1; 8 bases agree with TRBD1. V was clipped by 5 bases and J by 1 base; unmatched bases: 10. The CDR3 runs 16 residues. Germline V gives CDR1 SGHRS, CDR2 YFSETQ. Here the CDR3 reads CASSGTGEGRNTEAFF. The CDR3 region has the DNA TGCGCCAGCAGTGGGACAGGAGAAGGCCGGAACACTGAAGCTTTCTTT.

This clonotype was counted only a few times. V gene TRBV7-8 combines with J gene TRBJ2-5; the D is unclear. V lost 4 bases, J lost 9 bases, and 18 bases lay in between. The germline V gene encodes CDR1 SGHVS and CDR2 FQNEAQ. The CDR3 is made up of 14 amino acids. The CDR3 region is CASSSPSYGTAQYF. The CDR3, as DNA: TGTGCCAGCAGCTCACCCTCATACGGAACCGCCCAGTACTTC.

This rearrangement joins TRBV7-2 to TRBJ1-1; D is uncertain. V was clipped by 1 base and J by 8 bases, with 8 bases between them. Germline V gene lookup returns CDR1 SGHTA and CDR2 FQGNSA. The CDR3 totals 12 residues. In DNA, the CDR3 is TGTGCCAGCAGCTTAGTTCTAGGAGAAGCTTTCTTT. Translated: CASSLVLGEAFF.

This clonotype has just a few counts. The chain's CDR3 is CASGGKTQYF. The DNA of the CDR3 is TGTGCCAGCGGGGGTAAGACCCAGTACTTC. The chain employs TRBV7-2 and TRBJ2-5; D tentatively fits TRBD1 or TRBD2 (5 bases each). CDR1 and CDR2 (germline): SGHTA, FQGNSA. CDR3 size: 10 residues. Trimming removed 8 bases at V and 6 bases at J, with 7 bases between.

This clonotype occurred a few times. The chain employs TRBV10-3 and TRBJ2-3, with 9 bases identical to TRBD2. CDR3 size: 16 residues. With V trimmed by 0 bases and J by 3 bases, 4 bases remained unmatched. The germline gives CDR1 ENHRY, CDR2 SYGVKD. The DNA of the CDR3 is TGTGCCATCAGTGAGTCCGAGCGGGGGGTTACAGATACGCAGTATTTT. Encoded protein: CAISESERGVTDTQYF.

The gene calls are TRBV19 and TRBJ2-2, with D unclear. Germline V gives CDR1 LNHDA, CDR2 SQIVND (reference sequence). The CDR3 length is 14 residues. Trimming shortened V by 4 bases and J by 4 bases, and 10 bases separated the two germline ends. The CDR3 coding sequence is TGTGCCAGTAGTACCTGGCCCTCCACCGGGGAGCTGTTTTTT. Translated: CASSTWPSTGELFF.

V gene TRBV7-8 combines with J gene TRBJ1-2; perhaps TRBD1 as D (5 bases). Trimming took 4 bases from V and 0 from J, leaving 12 bases between them. Looked up from germline, CDR1 is SGHVS and CDR2 is FQNEAQ. The CDR3 length is 15 residues. The CDR3 sequence is CASSSYRISNYGYTF. For the CDR3, the DNA is TGTGCCAGCAGCTCGTACAGGATTTCTAACTATGGCTACACCTTC. The whole variable domain, remainder taken from reference TRBV7-8 and TRBJ1-2, is GAGVSQSPRYKVAKRGQDVALRCDPISGHVSLFWYQQALGQGPEFLTYFQNEAQLDKSGLPSDRFFAERPEGSVSTLKIQRTQQEDSAVYLCASSSYRISNYGYTFGSGTRLTVV.

This chain links TRBV10-3 with TRBJ2-1, with TRBD2 matching 7 bases. The CDR3 is 15 residues long. The junction had 8 bases not matched to a gene; V was cut back by 5 bases and J by 4 bases. Germline CDR1 is ENHRY and CDR2 is SYGVKD. CDR3 in amino acids: CAISRGSGEYNEQFF. For the CDR3, the DNA is TGTGCCATCAGTAGGGGCAGCGGGGAGTACAATGAGCAGTTCTTC.

This sequence joins TRBV7-8 and TRBJ2-6; no definite D call. The germline CDR1 and CDR2 sequences are SGHVS and FQNEAQ. Trimming took 2 bases from V and 4 from J, leaving 15 bases between them. The length of the CDR3 is 17 residues. The CDR3 DNA reads as TGTGCCAGCAGCTTAACGAACAGCAGGACCGGGGCCAACGTCCTGACTTTC. Translating it yields CASSLTNSRTGANVLTF. The full variable domain, with the rest looked up from reference TRBV7-8 and TRBJ2-6, is GAGVSQSPRYKVAKRGQDVALRCDPISGHVSLFWYQQALGQGPEFLTYFQNEAQLDKSGLPSDRFFAERPEGSVSTLKIQRTQQEDSAVYLCASSLTNSRTGANVLTFGAGSRLTVL.

This clonotype was recorded a few times. J is TRBJ2-7 and V is TRBV5-1; 14 nucleotides align to TRBD2. The germline V gene has CDR1 SGHRS and CDR2 YFSETQ. The CDR3 has 16 amino acids. Trimming removed 4 bases from V and 5 bases from J; junction bases left unmatched: 8. CDR3 sequence (DNA): TGCGCCAGCAGCAGCCGGACTAGCGGGGGGCGGGACGAGCAGTACTTC. As protein: CASSSRTSGGRDEQYF. Variable domain in full (rest from reference TRBV5-1 and TRBJ2-7): KAGVTQTPRYLIKTRGQQVTLSCSPISGHRSVSWYQQTPGQGLQFLFEYFSETQRNKGNFPGRFSGRQFSNSRSEMNVSTLELGDSALYLCASSSRTSGGRDEQYFGPGTRLTVT.

The J gene is TRBJ1-1, the V gene TRBV12-3 or TRBV12-4; D is uncertain. The CDR3 sequence is 13 residues long. The V end was cut by 7 bases, the J end by 3 bases, with 12 bases between. The CDR3 is CASTLKAYTEAFF. The CDR3 coding sequence is TGTGCCAGCACCTTGAAGGCGTACACTGAAGCTTTCTTT.

The chain joins TRBV10-3 to TRBJ2-6, with D possibly being TRBD2 (6 bases). The CDR3 is 19 residues long. Trimming removed 2 bases from V and 0 bases from J, with 17 bases in between. CDR1 is ENHRY, CDR2 SYGVKD, per germline. CDR3: CAISEELRGAYSGANVLTF. CDR3 nucleotide sequence: TGTGCCATCAGTGAGGAGCTACGCGGGGCCTACTCTGGGGCCAACGTCCTGACTTTC.

The chain recombines TRBV9 with TRBJ2-3; TRBD1 matches at 8 bases. Germline V gives CDR1 SGDLS, CDR2 YYNGEE. The V segment lost 0 bases and the J segment 5 bases; nucleotides outside the gene matches: 8. This CDR3 is 16 amino acids long. In DNA, the CDR3 is TGTGCCAGCAGCGTAGCAGGCAGGGGGCTAGTAGATACGCAGTATTTT. Its protein product is CASSVAGRGLVDTQYF.

The chain carries TRBV6-1 and TRBJ1-5, with TRBD1 as a possible D gene (5 bases). This CDR3 is built from 14 residues. Germline CDR1 reads MNHNS; CDR2 reads SASEGT. V was clipped by 7 bases and J by 4 bases, with 14 bases between them. CDR3 in amino acids: CASMRTGRNQPQHF. The DNA for the CDR3 is TGTGCCAGCATGCGCACAGGTAGAAATCAGCCCCAGCATTTT.

This chain connects TRBV10-3 to TRBJ1-5; D gene ambiguous. The CDR3 sequence is 13 residues long. V lost 0 bases, J lost 5 bases, and 5 bases lay in between. Per germline, CDR1 ENHRY and CDR2 SYGVKD. The CDR3, as DNA: TGTGCCATCAGTGAGTCGGAGGATCAGCCCCAGCATTTT. It codes for CAISESEDQPQHF.

This clonotype was counted at least ten times. The chain uses TRBV28 and TRBJ2-7; 11 bases agree with TRBD2. Per the germline V gene, CDR1 is MDHEN and CDR2 is SYDVKM. The CDR3 has 15 amino acids. Unmatched junction bases numbered 6, after V lost 6 bases and J lost 2 bases. The CDR3 bases are TGTGCCAGCAGCTTAGCGGGGGGGCGGACCTACGAGCAGTACTTC. Translated, it gives CASSLAGGRTYEQYF.

The chain combines TRBV5-5 with TRBJ2-3; 10 positions agree with TRBD2. The trim removed 3 bases at V and 2 bases at J, leaving 15 bases unmatched. There are 19 residues in the CDR3. Germline-derived CDR1 and CDR2 are SGHKS and YYEKEE (reference sequence). The chain's CDR3 is CASSSGWEAGGPITDTQYF. CDR3 DNA sequence: TGTGCCAGCAGCTCAGGATGGGAAGCGGGGGGGCCGATCACAGATACGCAGTATTTT.

Many counts were recorded for this clonotype. The rearrangement links TRBV12-3 or TRBV12-4 to TRBJ2-1; D unresolved. The V end was cut by 7 bases, the J end by 6 bases, with 10 bases between. The CDR3 runs 12 residues. CDR3 bases: TGTGCCAGCATGCTAGTCCTCAATGAGCAGTTCTTC. This encodes CASMLVLNEQFF.

This chain connects TRBV28 to TRBJ2-7; possibly TRBD1 or TRBD2 for D (5 bases each). CDR1 and CDR2 from the germline V gene are MDHEN and SYDVKM. CDR3 length equals 14 residues. The V end was cut by 5 bases, the J end by 0 bases, with 11 bases between. The CDR3 DNA reads TGTGCCAGCAGTGCTGAGGGGAGCTCCTACGAGCAGTACTTC. Protein: CASSAEGSSYEQYF.